The clone carrying this T cell receptor beta chain has ten or more counts. Its antigen is as yet unknown. The sample's time point: longitudinal time-point 1 (baseline). These data belong to a study of neurological immune-mediated disorders. TCRdb redid the calling of the 5' RACE reads with MiXCR, one entry per CDR3 protein. The sample holds under 40,000 distinct CDR3 sequences, under 4% seen once. The CDR3 spans 15 residues. V lost 2 bases, J lost 7 bases, and 17 bases lay in between. Germline V gene sequence: CDR1 MNHEY, CDR2 SVGAGI. Study findings and constraints: The study found no CDR3 amino acid sequences shared by expanded clones across subjects, suggesting private repertoires in all groups.

The rearrangement links TRBV6-5 to TRBJ1-1, with a possible D match to TRBD1 (6 bases). The sequencing sample was made of PBMCs. This TCR was sampled from a woman in her sixties with multiple sclerosis. CDR3 in amino acids: CASSYLTGNGDEAFF. The CDR3 DNA follows: TGTGCCAGCAGTTACCTAACAGGGAACGGAGATGAAGCTTTCTTT.